This TCR beta chain came from a study of cytomegalovirus exposure and HLA in healthy donors. As for the study in general: In a previous analysis, around 120 million unique TCR beta sequences were found from some 180 million T cells. General observations from the study: Specific recognition of CMV antigens was confirmed in vitro for three chains (all CMV-associated). Later analysis associated a missense DCLRE1C variant with TCR beta V- and J-gene trimming. It was assumed in the presence/absence analyses that sequencing depth was roughly uniform across donors.

Primers for the PCR totalled 60 Vbeta and 13 Jbeta. Method: immunoSEQ multiplex PCR; TCRdb's copy keeps in-frame clones and lacks some. Of around 160,000 clones in the sample, 60% to 80% were seen once. Worth noting for this clone: No antigen is known for it.

The sample taken for sequencing was PBMCs. The sequence was obtained from a young man in good health and CMV-seropositive.

This chain's CDR3 is CASSSGAGANVLTF. DNA for the CDR3: TGTGCCAGTAGTTCAGGGGCTGGGGCCAACGTCCTGACTTTC. The V and J genes are TRBV19 and TRBJ2-6, with TRBD1 as a possible D gene (6 bases). The germline CDR1 and CDR2 sequences are LNHDA and SQIVND (reference sequence). This CDR3 has 14 amino acids. The V end was cut by 5 bases, the J end by 2 bases, with 7 bases between. Together with reference TRBV19 and TRBJ2-6, the CDR3 gives the full variable domain: DGGITQSPKYLFRKEGQNVTLSCEQNLNHDAMYWYRQDPGQGLRLIYYSQIVNDFQKGDIAEGYSVSREKKESFPLTVTSAQKNPTAFYLCASSSGAGANVLTFGAGSRLTVL.